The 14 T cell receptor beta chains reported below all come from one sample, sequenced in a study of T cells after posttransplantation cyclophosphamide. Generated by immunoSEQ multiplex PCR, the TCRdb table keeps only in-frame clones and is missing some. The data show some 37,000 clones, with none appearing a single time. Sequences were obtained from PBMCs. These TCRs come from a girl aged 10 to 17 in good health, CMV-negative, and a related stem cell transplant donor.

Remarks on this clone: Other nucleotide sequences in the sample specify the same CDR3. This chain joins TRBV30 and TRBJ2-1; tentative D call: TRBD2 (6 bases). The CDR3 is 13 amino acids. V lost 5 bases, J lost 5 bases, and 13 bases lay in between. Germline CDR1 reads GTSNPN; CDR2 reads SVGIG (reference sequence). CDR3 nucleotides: TGTGCCTGGGGTAGCGGAGTTAACAATGAGCAGTTCTTC. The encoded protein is CAWGSGVNNEQFF.

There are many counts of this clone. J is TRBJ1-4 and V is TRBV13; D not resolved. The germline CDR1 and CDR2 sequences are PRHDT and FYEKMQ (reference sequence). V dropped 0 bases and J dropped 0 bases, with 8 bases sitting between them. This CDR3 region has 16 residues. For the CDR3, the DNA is TGTGCCAGCAGCTTAGGCAGTGGAGCAACTAATGAAAAACTGTTTTTT. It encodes CASSLGSGATNEKLFF.

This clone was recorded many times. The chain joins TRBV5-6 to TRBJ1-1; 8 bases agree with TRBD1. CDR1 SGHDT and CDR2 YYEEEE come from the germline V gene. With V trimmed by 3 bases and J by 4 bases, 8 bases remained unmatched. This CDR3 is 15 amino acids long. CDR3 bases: TGTGCCAGCAGCTCAAGACAGGGGAGGTCCACTGAAGCTTTCTTT. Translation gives CASSSRQGRSTEAFF.

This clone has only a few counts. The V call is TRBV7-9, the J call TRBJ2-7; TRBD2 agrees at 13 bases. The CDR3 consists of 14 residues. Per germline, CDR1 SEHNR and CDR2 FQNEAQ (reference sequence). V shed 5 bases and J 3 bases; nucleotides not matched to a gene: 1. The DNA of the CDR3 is TGTGCCAGCAGCCGGACTAGCGGGAGCTACGAGCAGTACTTC. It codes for CASSRTSGSYEQYF. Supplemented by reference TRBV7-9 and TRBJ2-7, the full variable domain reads DTGVSQNPRHKITKRGQNVTFRCDPISEHNRLYWYRQTLGQGPEFLTYFQNEAQLEKSRLLSDRFSAERPKGSFSTLEIQRTEQGDSAMYLCASSRTSGSYEQYFGPGTRLTVT.

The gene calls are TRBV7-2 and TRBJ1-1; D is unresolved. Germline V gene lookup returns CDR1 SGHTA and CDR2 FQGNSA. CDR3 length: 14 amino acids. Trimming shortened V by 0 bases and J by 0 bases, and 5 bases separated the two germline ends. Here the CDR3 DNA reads TGTGCCAGCAGCTTAGCAGCCATGAACACTGAAGCTTTCTTT. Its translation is CASSLAAMNTEAFF.

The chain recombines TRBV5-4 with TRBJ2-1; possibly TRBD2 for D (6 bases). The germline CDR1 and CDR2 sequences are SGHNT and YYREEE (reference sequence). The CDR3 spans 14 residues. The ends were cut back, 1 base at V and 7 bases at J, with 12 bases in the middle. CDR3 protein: CASSLWGGGNEQFF. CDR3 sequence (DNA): TGTGCCAGCAGCTTGTGGGGAGGTGGGAATGAGCAGTTCTTC.

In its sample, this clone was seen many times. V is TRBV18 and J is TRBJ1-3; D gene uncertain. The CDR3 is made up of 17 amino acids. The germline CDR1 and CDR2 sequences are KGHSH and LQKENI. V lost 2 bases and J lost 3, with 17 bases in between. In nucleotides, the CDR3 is TGTGCCAGCTCACCATCCATTCCCGGAGTAGGTGGAAACACCATATATTTT. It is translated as CASSPSIPGVGGNTIYF.

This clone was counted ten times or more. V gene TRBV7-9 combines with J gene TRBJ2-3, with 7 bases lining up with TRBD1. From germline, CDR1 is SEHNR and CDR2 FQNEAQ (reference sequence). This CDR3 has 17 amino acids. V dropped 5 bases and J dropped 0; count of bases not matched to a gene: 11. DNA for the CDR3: TGTGCCAGCAGCCCACCCGGACAGGCTCCTAGCACAGATACGCAGTATTTT. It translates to CASSPPGQAPSTDTQYF.

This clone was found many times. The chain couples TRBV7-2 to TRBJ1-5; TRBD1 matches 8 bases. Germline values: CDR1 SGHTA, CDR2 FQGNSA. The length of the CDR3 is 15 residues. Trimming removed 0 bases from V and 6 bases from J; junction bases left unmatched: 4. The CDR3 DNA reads TGTGCCAGCAGCTTAGCGTTGACAGGGGTTCAGCCCCAGCATTTT. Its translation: CASSLALTGVQPQHF.

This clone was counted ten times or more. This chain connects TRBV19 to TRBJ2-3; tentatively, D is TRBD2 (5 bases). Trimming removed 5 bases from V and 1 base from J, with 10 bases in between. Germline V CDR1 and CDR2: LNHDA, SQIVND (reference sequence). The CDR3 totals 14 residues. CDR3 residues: CASSLGLGTDTQYF. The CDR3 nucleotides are TGTGCCAGTAGTCTCGGACTTGGCACAGATACGCAGTATTTT.

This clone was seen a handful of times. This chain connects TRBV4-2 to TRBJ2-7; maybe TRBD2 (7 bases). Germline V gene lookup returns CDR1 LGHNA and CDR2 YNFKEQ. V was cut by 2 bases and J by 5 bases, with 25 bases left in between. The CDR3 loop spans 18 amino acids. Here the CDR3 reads CASSQRSLIAGRGDEQYF. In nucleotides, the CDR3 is TGTGCCAGCAGCCAAAGGAGCCTGATTGCGGGGAGGGGGGACGAGCAGTACTTC.

As DNA, the CDR3 is TGTGCCTGGGGACAGGGTAGCACTGAAGCTTTCTTT. Translation gives CAWGQGSTEAFF. The chain links TRBV30 to TRBJ1-1, with TRBD1 identical over 8 bases. The CDR3 totals 12 residues. The germline V gene has CDR1 GTSNPN and CDR2 SVGIG (reference sequence). The V segment lost 5 bases and the J segment 4 bases; nucleotides outside the gene matches: 3.

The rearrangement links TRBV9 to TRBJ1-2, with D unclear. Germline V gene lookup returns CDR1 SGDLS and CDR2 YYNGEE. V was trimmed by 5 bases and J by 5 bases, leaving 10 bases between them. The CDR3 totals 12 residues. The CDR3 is CASSTALYGYTF. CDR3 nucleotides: TGTGCCAGCAGTACAGCCCTTTATGGCTACACCTTC.

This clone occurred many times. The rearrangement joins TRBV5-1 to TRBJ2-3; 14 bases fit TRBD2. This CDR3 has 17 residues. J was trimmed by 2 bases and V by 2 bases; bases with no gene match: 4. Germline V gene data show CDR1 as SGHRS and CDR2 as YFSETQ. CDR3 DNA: TGCGCCAGCAGCTTAATGACTAGCGGGGGGGTCACAGATACGCAGTATTTT. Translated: CASSLMTSGGVTDTQYF.